This passage covers 23 T cell receptor beta chains from one sample sequenced in a study of T-cell reconstitution after alpha-beta-depleted transplantation in children. Unique molecular identifiers were incorporated during preparation of the TCRbeta library. TCRdb fed the PCR reads into MiXCR, producing one record per CDR3 protein. The profile shows about 610,000 distinct CDR3 sequences, about 10% of them singletons. Source: PBMCs from the stem cell graft donor, taken from the stem cell graft. The receptor set was obtained from a human donor who donated a stem cell graft to a child with acute myeloid leukemia.

In its sample, this clonotype was seen a few times. V gene TRBV20-1 combines with J gene TRBJ2-3, with D perhaps matching TRBD1 or TRBD2 (5 bases each). The length of the CDR3 is 12 residues. Germline assignment: CDR1 DFQATT and CDR2 SNEGSKA (reference sequence). With 7 bases removed from V and 6 bases from J, the gap between germline ends came to 14 bases. The CDR3 region has the DNA TGCAGTGGCGGTAGGGGCGGGGATACGCAGTATTTT. Encoded protein: CSGGRGGDTQYF.

The J gene is TRBJ2-7, the V gene TRBV29-1; 13 bases align to TRBD2. This CDR3 is built from 19 residues. The germline V gene encodes CDR1 SQVTM and CDR2 ANQGSEA. CDR3 in DNA: TGCACCAACCACGGGGTAAGCCTAAGGACTAGCGGGAGTCGCTACGAGCAGTACTTC. As protein: CTNHGVSLRTSGSRYEQYF.

In its sample, this clonotype was seen many times. V gene TRBV6-2 or TRBV6-3 combines with J gene TRBJ2-4; TRBD1 aligns across 7 bases. V lost 7 bases and J lost 0; bases outside the gene matches: 6. CDR1 is MNHEY, CDR2 SVGEGT, per germline. CDR3 size: 15 residues. CDR3 sequence (DNA): TGTGCCAGCACTCGACAGGGAGTAGCCAAAAACATTCAGTACTTC. Its protein is CASTRQGVAKNIQYF.

This clonotype came up many times. The rearrangement uses TRBV3-1 and TRBJ2-1; D is uncertain. The ends were cut back, 2 bases at V and 6 bases at J, with 11 bases in the middle. CDR1 and CDR2 from the germline V gene are LGHDT and YNNKEL (reference sequence). There are 14 residues in the CDR3. The CDR3 DNA reads TGTGCCAGCAGCCAATCCTCCCAGGCCAATGAGCAGTTCTTC. Amino acid sequence: CASSQSSQANEQFF.

This clonotype was observed at least ten times. The V call is TRBV7-6, the J call TRBJ2-3; D may match TRBD1 or TRBD2 (5 bases each). CDR1 is SGHVS and CDR2 is FNYEAQ in the germline V gene. Trimming cost V 1 base and J 3 bases, with 11 bases left between them. The CDR3 contains 15 residues. Written as DNA, the CDR3 is TGTGCCAGCAGCTTAGTAGAGGGGACGACAGATACGCAGTATTTT. Protein sequence: CASSLVEGTTDTQYF.

This clonotype was seen only a few times. The chain is built from TRBV28 and TRBJ1-4; 7 positions match TRBD1. Germline CDR1 is MDHEN and CDR2 is SYDVKM. This CDR3 has 14 amino acids. The V gene end was trimmed by 6 bases and the J gene end by 4 bases; junction bases not matched to a gene: 5. The DNA for the CDR3 is TGTGCCAGCAGGATACAGGGGATTAATGAAAAACTGTTTTTT. It translates to CASRIQGINEKLFF.

In this sample, this clonotype turned up many times. This sequence joins TRBV5-6 and TRBJ2-1; TRBD2 might be the D (7 bases). The CDR3 has 15 amino acids. CDR1 is SGHDT and CDR2 is YYEEEE in the germline V gene. The V end lost 0 bases, the J end lost 2 bases, and 9 bases lay between the germline ends. The CDR3 DNA is TGTGCCAGCAGCTTGGAAGGGGGGGCCTACAATGAGCAGTTCTTC. Translation gives CASSLEGGAYNEQFF.

The table lists this clonotype with many counts. The chain uses TRBV4-3 and TRBJ2-1; 8 nucleotides line up with TRBD2. The CDR3 totals 16 residues. The germline gives CDR1 LGHNA, CDR2 YSLEER. The ends lost 0 bases at V and 1 base at J; junction bases unmatched: 2. CDR3 coding DNA: TGCGCCAGCAGCCAAGAAGTAGCGGGGTCCTACAATGAGCAGTTCTTC. Translation gives CASSQEVAGSYNEQFF.

Ten or more counts support this clonotype. This rearrangement joins TRBV6-5 to TRBJ1-2, with TRBD1 matching over 8 bases. Per germline, CDR1 MNHEY and CDR2 SVGAGI. CDR3 length: 13 amino acids. V shed 6 bases and J 8 bases; nucleotides not matched to a gene: 8. CDR3 protein: CASRPGGARGYTF. CDR3 bases: TGTGCCAGCAGGCCAGGGGGCGCGAGGGGCTACACCTTC.

The chain combines TRBV29-1 with TRBJ2-7; a weak D match, TRBD2 (6 bases). CDR3 length equals 11 residues. Germline loops: CDR1 SQVTM, CDR2 ANQGSEA. Trimming removed 4 bases at V and 4 bases at J, with 8 bases between. CDR3: CSVAAGYEQYF. The CDR3 DNA is TGCAGCGTTGCTGCGGGGTACGAGCAGTACTTC.

The rearrangement joins TRBV10-3 to TRBJ2-7; D is unclear. V was cut by 1 base and J by 5 bases, with 3 bases left in between. Germline V lookup: CDR1 ENHRY, CDR2 SYGVKD. CDR3 length: 11 residues. CDR3 DNA: TGTGCCATCAGTGAGTTCGACGAGCAGTACTTC. Encoded protein: CAISEFDEQYF.

The chain uses TRBV29-1 and TRBJ1-1; D may be TRBD1 (5 bases). The germline V gene has CDR1 SQVTM and CDR2 ANQGSEA. The V end lost 4 bases, the J end lost 0 bases, and 9 bases lay between the germline ends. The CDR3 has 13 amino acids. CDR3 in amino acids: CSVGGTMNTEAFF. CDR3 nucleotide sequence: TGCAGCGTTGGAGGGACTATGAACACTGAAGCTTTCTTT.

This clonotype was counted at least ten times. The J gene is TRBJ1-4, the V gene TRBV29-1; TRBD1 aligns across 12 bases. Germline trimming cut 7 bases from V and 8 bases from J; bases unmatched to any gene: 8. The germline gives CDR1 SQVTM, CDR2 ANQGSEA. The CDR3 sequence is 14 residues long. CDR3 loop: CSAGTGGWNEKLFF. In nucleotides, the CDR3 is TGCAGCGCCGGGACAGGGGGCTGGAACGAAAAACTGTTTTTT.

This clonotype was seen many times. V and J are TRBV20-1 and TRBJ2-1; 8 bases line up with TRBD2. Germline CDR1 DFQATT, CDR2 SNEGSKA (reference sequence). CDR3 size: 16 residues. V lost 6 bases and J lost 8; bases outside the gene matches: 18. CDR3 region: CSANPLIAGKSDEQFF. CDR3 DNA: TGCAGTGCCAATCCCCTTATAGCGGGAAAGTCCGATGAGCAGTTCTTC.

This clonotype was observed a handful of times. This rearrangement joins TRBV20-1 to TRBJ2-5, with TRBD2 matching 13 bases. Unmatched junction bases numbered 5, after V lost 0 bases and J lost 4 bases. Germline lookup yields CDR1 DFQATT and CDR2 SNEGSKA (reference sequence). The CDR3 has 16 residues. CDR3 amino acids: CSARDPGLAGRETQYF. CDR3 bases: TGCAGTGCTAGAGACCCGGGACTAGCGGGACGAGAGACCCAGTACTTC.

This clonotype appeared many times. This sequence joins TRBV10-3 and TRBJ2-1, with 9 nucleotides matching TRBD2. The CDR3 covers 16 residues. Germline V gene sequence: CDR1 ENHRY, CDR2 SYGVKD. After removal of 0 bases from V and 8 bases from J, the junction contained 8 bases not matched to a gene. The CDR3 reads CAISESGAGGVDEQFF. The CDR3 bases are TGTGCCATCAGTGAGTCAGGAGCGGGAGGTGTGGATGAGCAGTTCTTC.

The sample holds many counts of this clonotype. This chain connects TRBV20-1 to TRBJ2-1; the D call may be TRBD1 or TRBD2 (5 bases each). The germline V gene encodes CDR1 DFQATT and CDR2 SNEGSKA (reference sequence). The V end was cut by 5 bases, the J end by 4 bases, with 21 bases between. The CDR3 loop spans 16 amino acids. The CDR3 loop reads CSARPFQRGPYNEQFF. CDR3 sequence (DNA): TGCAGTGCTCGACCGTTCCAGAGGGGACCTTACAATGAGCAGTTCTTC.

The table lists this clonotype with a few counts. V usage is TRBV28 and J usage is TRBJ1-5; perhaps TRBD1 as D (5 bases). The germline gives CDR1 MDHEN, CDR2 SYDVKM. The CDR3 spans 14 residues. V lost 10 bases and J lost 0, with 13 bases in between. The CDR3 is CANADSYSNQPQHF. CDR3 bases: TGTGCCAATGCAGACAGCTATAGCAATCAGCCCCAGCATTTT.

There are many counts of this clonotype. The chain employs TRBV7-2 and TRBJ1-2; D unresolved. This CDR3 has 13 amino acids. Trimming removed 10 bases at V and 8 bases at J, with 20 bases between. The germline V gene has CDR1 SGHTA and CDR2 FQGNSA. The CDR3 here is CATSGRITHGYTF. In DNA form, the CDR3 reads TGTGCCACCTCCGGACGAATTACCCACGGCTACACCTTC.

Written as DNA, the CDR3 is TGTGCCAGCAGTTTGGAACCGGGAGGGAAGACCTACGAGCAGTACTTC. Protein: CASSLEPGGKTYEQYF. The chain joins TRBV12-3 or TRBV12-4 to TRBJ2-7; 8 bases agree with TRBD2. The CDR3 consists of 16 residues. With 3 bases clipped from V and 2 bases from J, the junction kept 9 bases outside the gene matches.

This clonotype was picked up many times. This rearrangement joins TRBV6-5 to TRBJ2-5; 10 nucleotides agree with TRBD2. This CDR3 comprises 15 residues. Germline V gene data show CDR1 as MNHEY and CDR2 as SVGAGI. V shed 2 bases and J 3 bases; nucleotides not matched to a gene: 3. The CDR3 region has the DNA TGTGCCAGCAGTTACCAACTAGCGGGGAAAGAGACCCAGTACTTC. It encodes CASSYQLAGKETQYF.

Many counts were recorded for this clonotype. The gene calls are TRBV20-1 and TRBJ2-3; 14 bases are shared with TRBD2. The CDR3 totals 15 residues. V shed 6 bases, J shed 4 bases, and the junction held 6 bases outside the gene matches. The germline V gene encodes CDR1 DFQATT and CDR2 SNEGSKA (reference sequence). CDR3 bases: TGCAGTGCCAGTGGACTAGCGGGAGGCGCAGATACGCAGTATTTT. It encodes CSASGLAGGADTQYF.

The rearrangement links TRBV12-5 to TRBJ2-5, with D perhaps matching TRBD2 (5 bases). The germline gives CDR1 LGHNT, CDR2 FRNRAP. Trimming cost V 5 bases and J 1 base, with 8 bases left between them. The CDR3 runs to 13 residues. CDR3 residues: CASGVGIQETQYF. The CDR3 bases are TGTGCTAGTGGTGTCGGGATCCAAGAGACCCAGTACTTC.